This TCR beta chain was obtained from a study of regulatory T cells in long-lasting Graves disease. Ten or more counts support this clonotype. The germline gives CDR1 SGHAT, CDR2 FQNNGV. The V end lost 4 bases, the J end lost 4 bases, and 29 bases lay between the germline ends. The CDR3 length is 20 residues. Indicated time point: newly diagnosed GD, antithyroid drugs for less than 3 months. Isolated PBMC RNA provided the starting material for the TCR library. Both iRepertoire HTBI primers and Arm-PCR of CDR3 regions were used to build the TCR beta libraries. TCRdb called the multiplex PCR reads again in MiXCR, with one record for every CDR3 protein. The table has over 350,000 distinct CDR3 sequences, about 15% seen once. In addition, the sample was reused for a study of T cells in Graves' hyperthyroidism and ophthalmopathy.

Sequenced material: peripheral blood mononuclear cells (PBMCs), taken at new diagnosis, from a patient treated with antithyroid drugs. V is TRBV11-2 and J is TRBJ2-1; D perhaps matches TRBD2 (6 bases). The clonotype originates from a woman between 35 and 50 years old with Graves disease. The CDR3 region is CASSSQGKLGLGSLYNEQFF. The CDR3 nucleotides are TGTGCCAGCAGCTCACAAGGAAAATTGGGGCTCGGGAGTCTGTACAATGAGCAGTTCTTC.